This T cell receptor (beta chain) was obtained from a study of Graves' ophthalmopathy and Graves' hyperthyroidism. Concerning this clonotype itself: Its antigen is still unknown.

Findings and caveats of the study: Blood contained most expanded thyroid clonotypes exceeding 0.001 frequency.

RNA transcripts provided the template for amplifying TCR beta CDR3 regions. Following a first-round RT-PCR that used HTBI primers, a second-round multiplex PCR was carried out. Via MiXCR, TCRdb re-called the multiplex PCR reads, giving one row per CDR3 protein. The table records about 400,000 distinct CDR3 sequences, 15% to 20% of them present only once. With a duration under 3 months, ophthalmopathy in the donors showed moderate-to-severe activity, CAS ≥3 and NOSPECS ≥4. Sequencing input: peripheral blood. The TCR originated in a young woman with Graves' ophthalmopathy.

In DNA, the CDR3 is TGTGCCAGCAGGCTACAGGGGGCGCGGGCTGAAGCTTTCTTT. This translates into CASRLQGARAEAFF. The chain has TRBV3-1 and TRBJ1-1, with 9 bases that match TRBD1. The CDR3 length is 14 residues. V was clipped by 6 bases and J by 6 bases; unmatched bases: 8. In germline, CDR1 is LGHDT, CDR2 YNNKEL (reference sequence).